Presented here are 32 T cell receptor beta chains from one specimen sequenced in a study of blood T cells in healthy people across ages. A sample-barcoded 5' primer and a J-beta primer mix were used in a second PCR of about 7 to 12 cycles. TCRdb analysed the 5' RACE reads with MiXCR anew, one entry per CDR3 protein. The sample lists around 1,500,000 distinct CDR3 sequences; over 25% were seen once. Sequenced input: blood. These receptor sequences come from a woman aged 25 to 45 in good health.

A note on this clonotype: At one end, the junction sequence differs from germline, possibly due to a read error. The gene calls are TRBV4-3 and TRBJ2-1; a weak D match, TRBD1 (6 bases). Germline lookup yields CDR1 LGHNA and CDR2 YSLEER. The CDR3 spans 14 residues. The CDR3 region has the DNA TGCGCCAGCAGCCAAGAGGGCAGGGGCCATGATCAGTTCTTC. Amino acids: CASSQEGRGHDQFF.

The chain combines TRBV24-1 with TRBJ2-3; weak D call: TRBD1 (5 bases). The ends were cut back, 4 bases at V and 3 bases at J, with 13 bases in the middle. The CDR3 sequence is 15 residues long. Germline V gene data show CDR1 as KGHDR and CDR2 as SFDVKD. The CDR3 coding sequence is TGTGCCACCAGTGACACAGGAGCAAGGACAGATACGCAGTATTTT. The encoded protein is CATSDTGARTDTQYF.

This chain links TRBV7-2 with TRBJ1-5; a possible D gene is TRBD1 (6 bases). Germline-derived CDR1 and CDR2 are SGHTA and FQGNSA. The CDR3 spans 13 residues. V was clipped by 5 bases and J by 6 bases, with 11 bases between them. For the CDR3, the DNA is TGTGCCAGCAGCCAGAACAGGGTTCAGCCCCAGCATTTT. Its protein is CASSQNRVQPQHF.

This CDR3 is CASSALAGEAGELFF. CDR3 DNA sequence: TGTGCCAGTTCAGCACTAGCGGGAGAAGCCGGGGAGCTGTTTTTT. The chain links TRBV18 to TRBJ2-2, with 11 bases identical to TRBD2. CDR3 length equals 15 residues. Germline V gene sequence: CDR1 KGHSH, CDR2 LQKENI. The ends lost 9 bases at V and 6 bases at J; junction bases unmatched: 9.

The V gene is TRBV12-3 or TRBV12-4, the J gene TRBJ2-1; D perhaps matches TRBD1 (5 bases). The V end lost 6 bases, the J end lost 0 bases, and 15 bases lay between the germline ends. The CDR3 runs to 16 residues. The CDR3 DNA is TGTGCCAGCAGGAAAGGGGCGACCAGCTCCTACAATGAGCAGTTCTTC. Translation: CASRKGATSSYNEQFF.

The chain joins TRBV5-5 to TRBJ1-6; unclear D gene. CDR3 length equals 14 residues. V lost 0 bases to trimming and J lost 13 bases, with 14 bases between them. Germline values: CDR1 SGHKS, CDR2 YYEKEE (reference sequence). The DNA for the CDR3 is TGTGCCAGCAGCTTGGATGGCAGCCCCAGGCCCCTCCACTTT. Translating it yields CASSLDGSPRPLHF.

The chain couples TRBV5-1 to TRBJ2-3, with D uncertain. There are 14 residues in the CDR3. Per the germline V gene, CDR1 is SGHRS and CDR2 is YFSETQ. Trimming pared 5 bases from V and 2 bases from J, leaving 12 bases between. DNA of the CDR3: TGCGCCAGCAGAGTGGCAGGAACCACAGATACGCAGTATTTT. It yields the protein CASRVAGTTDTQYF.

V gene TRBV6-2 or TRBV6-3 combines with J gene TRBJ2-1; a possible D gene is TRBD1 (5 bases). Trimming stripped 8 bases from V and 10 bases from J, with 15 bases between. This CDR3 is 12 amino acids long. Germline assignment: CDR1 MNHEY and CDR2 SVGEGT. The CDR3 loop is CASGRTTYEQFF. CDR3 bases: TGTGCCAGCGGCCGGACAACCTACGAGCAGTTCTTC.

This clonotype was observed at least ten times. The V gene is TRBV15, the J gene TRBJ2-3; D remains ambiguous. The CDR3 runs to 13 residues. Germline loops: CDR1 LNHNV, CDR2 YYDKDF (reference sequence). V shed 8 bases and J shed 3 bases, with 12 bases lying between them. The CDR3: CATRYIGTDTQYF. The DNA for the CDR3 is TGTGCCACCCGATACATAGGAACAGATACGCAGTATTTT.

The V and J genes are TRBV20-1 and TRBJ2-5; D unclear. The CDR3 contains 12 residues. Trimming left V 7 bases short and J 1 base short, with 10 bases between. Per the germline V gene, CDR1 is DFQATT and CDR2 is SNEGSKA (reference sequence). In nucleotides, the CDR3 is TGCAGTGAGTCAGGCATCCAAGAGACCCAGTACTTC. Translated, it gives CSESGIQETQYF.

V and J are TRBV11-2 and TRBJ2-7, with D tentatively TRBD1 or TRBD2 (5 bases each). This CDR3 spans 15 amino acids. Germline values: CDR1 SGHAT, CDR2 FQNNGV. The V end lost 1 base, the J end lost 2 bases, and 12 bases lay between the germline ends. The CDR3 DNA reads TGTGCCAGCAGCTTAGGAGGGGTTCCGGCCTACGAGCAGTACTTC. This gives the protein CASSLGGVPAYEQYF.

This clonotype was counted between two and nine times. The chain has TRBV15 and TRBJ1-2; possibly TRBD1 for D (5 bases). CDR3 size: 16 residues. Germline lookup yields CDR1 LNHNV and CDR2 YYDKDF (reference sequence). The germline V and J ends were trimmed by 2 bases and 0 bases, with 13 bases remaining between them. CDR3 DNA sequence: TGTGCCACCAGCAGATTTACAGGTTACACTAACTATGGCTACACCTTC. Translated: CATSRFTGYTNYGYTF.

This clonotype was recorded many times. The chain has TRBV20-1 and TRBJ2-1; 8 bases fit TRBD2. Germline CDR1 is DFQATT and CDR2 is SNEGSKA (reference sequence). The CDR3 length is 15 residues. J gave up 5 bases and V 3 bases, and 9 bases lay outside the gene matches. The CDR3 protein is CSARKLAAGHNEQFF. CDR3 bases: TGCAGTGCTAGGAAACTAGCGGCCGGCCACAATGAGCAGTTCTTC.

This clonotype was detected a few times. This chain uses TRBV12-3 or TRBV12-4 with TRBJ1-1, with a weak D call TRBD1 (6 bases). Trimming left V 8 bases short and J 11 bases short, with 15 bases between. This CDR3 region has 11 residues. The CDR3 sequence is CASGLQGGAFF. DNA for the CDR3: TGTGCCAGCGGGTTACAGGGAGGGGCTTTCTTT.

The chain is built from TRBV28 and TRBJ2-7, with D hard to call. CDR1 is MDHEN, CDR2 SYDVKM, per germline. The CDR3 totals 16 residues. V dropped 3 bases and J dropped 2 bases, with 17 bases sitting between them. CDR3 nucleotides: TGTGCCAGCAGTTTTGGGTCCGGCGGTGAAGCCTACGAGCAGTACTTC. Translated, it gives CASSFGSGGEAYEQYF.

With respect to this clonotype: A much larger clone is a single base away; this may be a read error. The genes are TRBV5-6 and TRBJ2-5; D is undetermined. The end of the DNA is better explained by TRBJ2-7, so the J call may be wrong. The CDR3 consists of 13 residues. Germline CDR1 SGHDT, CDR2 YYEEEE. The CDR3 DNA follows: TGTGTCAGCAGCCGGGTTGGCGGCTACGAGCAGTACTTC. Translated: CVSSRVGGYEQYF.

The chain joins TRBV29-1 to TRBJ2-4; 10 nucleotides align to TRBD1. Germline assignment: CDR1 SQVTM and CDR2 ANQGSEA. The CDR3 covers 15 residues. Trimming took 7 bases from V and 8 from J; bases not matched to a gene: 14. CDR3 protein: CSATDRGFLRDIQYF. CDR3 in DNA: TGCAGCGCCACGGACAGGGGGTTCTTACGGGACATTCAGTACTTC.

The gene calls are TRBV11-2 and TRBJ1-1, with 11 bases identical to TRBD1. This CDR3 has 17 residues. In germline, CDR1 is SGHAT, CDR2 FQNNGV. V dropped 6 bases and J dropped 7; count of bases not matched to a gene: 16. The CDR3 region is CASRSRTGGSHFVEAFF. CDR3 DNA: TGTGCCAGCAGATCTCGGACAGGGGGCTCTCACTTTGTTGAAGCTTTCTTT.

This clonotype was picked up many times. The chain uses TRBV5-1 and TRBJ2-5, with D perhaps TRBD1 or TRBD2 (6 bases each). There are 15 residues in the CDR3. CDR1 and CDR2 (germline): SGHRS, YFSETQ. V was shortened by 0 bases and J by 3 bases, with 12 bases between the two germline ends. The CDR3 region is CASSLAPGAEETQYF. CDR3 coding DNA: TGCGCCAGCAGCTTGGCGCCGGGGGCGGAAGAGACCCAGTACTTC.

As concerns this clonotype: A much more abundant neighbour one base away suggests this may be a read error. V gene TRBV10-2 combines with J gene TRBJ2-5, with D perhaps TRBD2 (5 bases). Germline V lookup: CDR1 WSHSY, CDR2 SAAADI. The CDR3 totals 14 residues. The CDR3: CVSSEPGIQETQYF. The CDR3 DNA follows: TGCGTCAGCAGTGAGCCGGGGATTCAAGAGACCCAGTACTTC.

This chain connects TRBV3-1 to TRBJ2-6; 7 positions match TRBD1. This CDR3 is built from 19 residues. The ends lost 1 base at V and 0 bases at J; junction bases unmatched: 9. CDR1 LGHDT and CDR2 YNNKEL come from the germline V gene (reference sequence). The CDR3 reads CASSQGAQGRLSGANVLTF. The CDR3, as DNA: TGTGCCAGCAGCCAAGGGGCACAGGGGCGACTCTCTGGGGCCAACGTCCTGACTTTC.

Regarding this clonotype: A read error may explain this, as a much larger clone is one base away. The final CDR3 position lacks the conserved phenylalanine or tryptophan, pointing to a likely read error. The CDR3 DNA follows: TGCGCCAGCAGCGCCGACGGCAAAGAGACCCAGTACTGC. Translating gives CASSADGKETQYC. The chain employs TRBV5-1 and TRBJ2-5; D uncertain. CDR1 is SGHRS and CDR2 is YFSETQ in the germline V gene. V was cut by 4 bases and J by 3 bases, with 10 bases left in between. The CDR3 covers 13 residues.

This clonotype was counted a single time. The chain has TRBV3-1 and TRBJ1-1; D possibly corresponds to TRBD1 (5 bases). This CDR3 region has 17 residues. Trimming cost V 1 base and J 3 bases, with 18 bases left between them. CDR1 is LGHDT and CDR2 is YNNKEL in the germline V gene (reference sequence). The CDR3 reads CASSQAHQGWQDTEAFF. The CDR3 DNA reads TGTGCCAGCAGCCAAGCCCATCAGGGATGGCAGGACACTGAAGCTTTCTTT.

CDR3 protein: CASKWEGSYGYTF. The CDR3 DNA sequence: TGTGCCAGCAAATGGGAGGGATCCTATGGCTACACCTTC. The V and J genes are TRBV12-3 or TRBV12-4 and TRBJ1-2; D gene ambiguous. V gave up 7 bases and J gave up 4 bases, with 13 bases separating them. This CDR3 comprises 13 residues.

This clonotype occurred many times. This chain's CDR3 is CASRPEGVLNIQYF. CDR3 sequence (DNA): TGTGCCAGCAGGCCGGAGGGCGTCTTAAACATTCAGTACTTC. This chain uses TRBV5-4 with TRBJ2-4; D is possibly TRBD2 (6 bases). V lost 5 bases and J lost 6, with 15 bases in between. CDR3 length: 14 amino acids. Germline V lookup: CDR1 SGHNT, CDR2 YYREEE (reference sequence).

This clonotype has just a few counts. The V call is TRBV7-8, the J call TRBJ2-1, with D possibly matching TRBD2 (6 bases). The CDR3 is made up of 14 amino acids. Germline V gives CDR1 SGHVS, CDR2 FQNEAQ. Trimming removed 0 bases at V and 10 bases at J, with 13 bases between. The CDR3 region has the DNA TGTGCCAGCAGCTTAGCTTTGGACTACCAAGAGCAGTTCTTC. It codes for CASSLALDYQEQFF. Based on the CDR3 plus reference TRBV7-8 and TRBJ2-1, the full variable domain is GAGVSQSPRYKVAKRGQDVALRCDPISGHVSLFWYQQALGQGPEFLTYFQNEAQLDKSGLPSDRFFAERPEGSVSTLKIQRTQQEDSAVYLCASSLALDYQEQFFGPGTRLTVL.

The rearrangement uses TRBV20-1 and TRBJ2-1; 7 nucleotides line up with TRBD2. The V gene end was trimmed by 4 bases and the J gene end by 8 bases; junction bases not matched to a gene: 5. Germline V gene sequence: CDR1 DFQATT, CDR2 SNEGSKA (reference sequence). This CDR3 has 12 residues. Here the CDR3 DNA reads TGCAGTGCTACGACTAGCCGCTATGAGCAGTTCTTC. The encoded protein is CSATTSRYEQFF.

The rearrangement uses TRBV25-1 and TRBJ2-7; weak D call: TRBD1 (5 bases). Germline assignment: CDR1 MGHDK and CDR2 SYGVNS. V was trimmed by 3 bases and J by 3 bases, leaving 9 bases between them. The CDR3 length is 13 residues. CDR3 coding DNA: TGTGCCAGCAGTGACTTGACAGTCTACGAGCAGTACTTC. Its protein product is CASSDLTVYEQYF.

For the CDR3, the DNA is TGCAGTGCTAGAGAACCTAGCGGGTTCGAGACCCAGTACTTC. Residues: CSAREPSGFETQYF. The chain links TRBV20-1 to TRBJ2-5, with 8 bases that match TRBD2. This CDR3 is 14 amino acids long. V shed 0 bases and J 5 bases; nucleotides not matched to a gene: 5. The germline V gene has CDR1 DFQATT and CDR2 SNEGSKA (reference sequence).

V is TRBV3-1 and J is TRBJ2-7, with 7 positions matching TRBD1. The CDR3 runs to 15 residues. The V gene's germline CDR1 is LGHDT and CDR2 YNNKEL (reference sequence). Losses at the gene ends were 2 bases for V and 1 base for J; bases not matched to a gene: 5. The CDR3 spells CASSQTGAPSYEQYF. The CDR3 DNA reads TGTGCCAGCAGCCAAACAGGGGCCCCATCCTACGAGCAGTACTTC.

This clonotype came up a few times. The junction departs from germline at one end; a sequencing error may be responsible. The chain has TRBV6-2 or TRBV6-3 and TRBJ1-2; 7 bases agree with TRBD1. The CDR3 runs to 19 residues. From germline, CDR1 is MNHEY and CDR2 SVGEGT. The chain's CDR3 is CAGSPTPSDPGQTNYGYTF. CDR3 coding DNA: TGTGCCGGCAGTCCCACACCCAGTGACCCGGGACAGACTAACTATGGCTACACCTTC.

The chain has TRBV3-1 and TRBJ2-1, with 8 nucleotides matching TRBD2. Trimming at V came to 5 bases and at J to 10 bases, leaving 10 bases not matched to a gene. The germline gives CDR1 LGHDT, CDR2 YNNKEL (reference sequence). This CDR3 contains 14 residues. The chain's CDR3 is CASSYEATGGEQFF. The CDR3 coding sequence is TGTGCCAGCAGCTACGAGGCCACGGGGGGGGAGCAGTTCTTC.